The entry below describes one TCR beta chain. The entry originates in a study of cytomegalovirus exposure and HLA in healthy donors. Unmatched junction bases numbered 7, after V lost 8 bases and J lost 4 bases. CDR3 length equals 15 residues. In germline, CDR1 is ENHRY, CDR2 SYGVKD. 13 Jbeta primers and 60 Vbeta primers were used for the PCR. Sequenced by immunoSEQ multiplex PCR; TCRdb stores in-frame clones only, minus some. This table holds approximately 140,000 clones, approximately 80% found once. The gene calls are TRBV10-3 and TRBJ2-1, with 11 bases identical to TRBD2. The source material was PBMCs. This receptor was obtained from a male donor in good health and CMV-seronegative. CDR3 sequence reads: CAIGTPSGRYNEQFF. In DNA form, the CDR3 reads TGTGCCATCGGAACTCCTAGCGGGAGGTACAATGAGCAGTTCTTC.